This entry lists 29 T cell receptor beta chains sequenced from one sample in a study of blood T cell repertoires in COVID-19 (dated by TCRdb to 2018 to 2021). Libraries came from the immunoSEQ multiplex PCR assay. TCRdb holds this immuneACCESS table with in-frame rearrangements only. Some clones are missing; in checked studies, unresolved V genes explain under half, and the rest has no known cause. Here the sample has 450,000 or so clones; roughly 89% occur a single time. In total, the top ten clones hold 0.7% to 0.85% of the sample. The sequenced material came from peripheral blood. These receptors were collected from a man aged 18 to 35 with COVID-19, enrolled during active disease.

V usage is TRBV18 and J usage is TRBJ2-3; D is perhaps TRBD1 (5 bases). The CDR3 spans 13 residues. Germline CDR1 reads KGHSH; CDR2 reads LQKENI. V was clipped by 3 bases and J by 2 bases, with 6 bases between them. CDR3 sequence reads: CASSPTATDTQYF. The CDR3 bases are TGTGCCAGCTCACCGACAGCCACAGATACGCAGTATTTT. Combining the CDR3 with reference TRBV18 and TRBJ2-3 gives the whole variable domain NAGVMQNPRHLVRRRGQEARLRCSPMKGHSHVYWYRQLPEEGLKFMVYLQKENIIDESGMPKERFSAEFPKEGPSILRIQQVVRGDSAAYFCASSPTATDTQYFGPGTRLTVL.

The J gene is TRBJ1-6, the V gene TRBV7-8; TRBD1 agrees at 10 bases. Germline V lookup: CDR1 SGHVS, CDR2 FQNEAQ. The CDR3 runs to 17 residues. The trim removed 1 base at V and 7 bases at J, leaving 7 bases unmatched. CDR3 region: CASSLVAWDRGNSPLHF. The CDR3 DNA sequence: TGTGCCAGCAGCTTAGTAGCTTGGGACAGGGGCAATTCACCCCTCCACTTT.

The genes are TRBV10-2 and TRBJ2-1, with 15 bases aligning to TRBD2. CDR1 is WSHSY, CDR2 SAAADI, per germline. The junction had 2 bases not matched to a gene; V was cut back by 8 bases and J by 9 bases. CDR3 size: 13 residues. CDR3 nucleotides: TGCGCCAGCCGGACTAGCGGGGGGGGTGAGCAGTTCTTC. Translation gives CASRTSGGGEQFF.

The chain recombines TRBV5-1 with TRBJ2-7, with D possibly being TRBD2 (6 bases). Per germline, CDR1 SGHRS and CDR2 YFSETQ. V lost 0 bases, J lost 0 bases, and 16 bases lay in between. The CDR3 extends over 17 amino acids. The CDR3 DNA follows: TGCGCCAGCAGCTTGGAGTACAAAGGGAGGAGCTCCTACGAGCAGTACTTC. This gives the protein CASSLEYKGRSSYEQYF.

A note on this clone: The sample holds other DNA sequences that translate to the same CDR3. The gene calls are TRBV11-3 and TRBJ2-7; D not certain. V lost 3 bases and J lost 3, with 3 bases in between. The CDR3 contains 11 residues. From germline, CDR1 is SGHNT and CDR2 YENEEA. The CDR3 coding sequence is TGTGCCAGCAGCTTTAGCTACGAGCAGTACTTC. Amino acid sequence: CASSFSYEQYF.

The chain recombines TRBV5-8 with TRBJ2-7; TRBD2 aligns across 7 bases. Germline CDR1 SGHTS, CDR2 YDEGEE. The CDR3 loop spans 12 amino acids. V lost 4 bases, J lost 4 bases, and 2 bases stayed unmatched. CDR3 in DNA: TGTGCCAGCAGCCGGACTAGTTACGAGCAGTACTTC. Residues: CASSRTSYEQYF.

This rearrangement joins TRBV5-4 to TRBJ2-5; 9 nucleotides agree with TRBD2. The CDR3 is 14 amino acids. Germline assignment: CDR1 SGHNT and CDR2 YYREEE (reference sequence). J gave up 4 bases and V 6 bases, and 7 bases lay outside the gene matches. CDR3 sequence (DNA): TGTGCCAGCACTGCGGGAGGGGGGTCAGAGACCCAGTACTTC. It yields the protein CASTAGGGSETQYF.

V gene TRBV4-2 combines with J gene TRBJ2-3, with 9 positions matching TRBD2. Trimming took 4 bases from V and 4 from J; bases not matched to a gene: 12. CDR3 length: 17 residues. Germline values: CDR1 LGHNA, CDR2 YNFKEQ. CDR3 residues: CASSRPAGGGVSDTQYF. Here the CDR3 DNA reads TGTGCCAGCAGCCGACCCGCGGGCGGGGGGGTCTCAGATACGCAGTATTTT.

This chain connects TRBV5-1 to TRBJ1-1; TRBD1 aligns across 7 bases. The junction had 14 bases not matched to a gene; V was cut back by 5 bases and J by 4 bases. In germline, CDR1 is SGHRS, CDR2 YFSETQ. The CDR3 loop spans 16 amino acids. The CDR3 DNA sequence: TGCGCCAGCAGAAACGAACAGGGGTTGGTCGGCACTGAAGCTTTCTTT. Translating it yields CASRNEQGLVGTEAFF.

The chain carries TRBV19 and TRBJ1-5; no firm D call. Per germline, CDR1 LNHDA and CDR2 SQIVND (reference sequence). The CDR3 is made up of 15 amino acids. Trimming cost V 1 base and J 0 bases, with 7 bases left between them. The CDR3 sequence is CASSIVAVSNQPQHF. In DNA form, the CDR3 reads TGTGCCAGTAGTATAGTGGCAGTTAGCAATCAGCCCCAGCATTTT. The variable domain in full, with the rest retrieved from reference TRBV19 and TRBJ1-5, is DGGITQSPKYLFRKEGQNVTLSCEQNLNHDAMYWYRQDPGQGLRLIYYSQIVNDFQKGDIAEGYSVSREKKESFPLTVTSAQKNPTAFYLCASSIVAVSNQPQHFGDGTRLSIL.

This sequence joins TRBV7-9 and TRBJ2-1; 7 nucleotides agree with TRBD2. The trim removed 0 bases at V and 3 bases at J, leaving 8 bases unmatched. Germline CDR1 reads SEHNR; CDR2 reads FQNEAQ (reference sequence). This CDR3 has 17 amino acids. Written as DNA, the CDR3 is TGTGCCAGCAGCTTAGCGTTGGCGGGAGTTAGCTACAATGAGCAGTTCTTC. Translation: CASSLALAGVSYNEQFF.

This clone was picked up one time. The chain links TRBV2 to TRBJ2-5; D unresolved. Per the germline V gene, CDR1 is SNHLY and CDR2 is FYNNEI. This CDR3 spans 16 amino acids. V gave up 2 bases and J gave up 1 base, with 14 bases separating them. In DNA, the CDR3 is TGTGCCAGCAGTGAATTAGTATGGCCAGGCCAAGAGACCCAGTACTTC. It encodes CASSELVWPGQETQYF.

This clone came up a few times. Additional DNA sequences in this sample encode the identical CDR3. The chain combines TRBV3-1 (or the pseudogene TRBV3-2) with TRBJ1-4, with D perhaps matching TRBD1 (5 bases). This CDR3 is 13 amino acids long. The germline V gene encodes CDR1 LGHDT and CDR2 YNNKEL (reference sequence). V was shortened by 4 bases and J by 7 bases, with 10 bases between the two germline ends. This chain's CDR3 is CASSLQGTEKLFF. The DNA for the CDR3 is TGTGCCAGCAGCCTTCAGGGAACTGAAAAACTGTTTTTT.

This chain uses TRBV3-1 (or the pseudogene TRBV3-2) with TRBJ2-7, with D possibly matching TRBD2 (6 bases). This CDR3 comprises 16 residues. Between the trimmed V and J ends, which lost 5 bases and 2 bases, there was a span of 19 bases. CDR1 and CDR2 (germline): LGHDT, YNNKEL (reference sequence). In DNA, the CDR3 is TGTGCCAGCAGCAGGACTAACCCTGGGGGGACCTACGAGCAGTACTTC. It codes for CASSRTNPGGTYEQYF.

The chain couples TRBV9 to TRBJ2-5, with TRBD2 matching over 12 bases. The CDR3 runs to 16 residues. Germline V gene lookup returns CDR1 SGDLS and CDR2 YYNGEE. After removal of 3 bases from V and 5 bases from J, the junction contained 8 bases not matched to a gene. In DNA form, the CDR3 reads TGTGCCAGCAGCGGTGGACTAGCGGGGACTCGGGAGACCCAGTACTTC. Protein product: CASSGGLAGTRETQYF.

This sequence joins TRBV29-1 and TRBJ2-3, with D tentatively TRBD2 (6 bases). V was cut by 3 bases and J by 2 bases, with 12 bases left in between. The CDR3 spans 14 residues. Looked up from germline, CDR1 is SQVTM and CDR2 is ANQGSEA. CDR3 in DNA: TGCAGCGTTGACCTGGGGGGATCCACAGATACGCAGTATTTT. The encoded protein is CSVDLGGSTDTQYF.

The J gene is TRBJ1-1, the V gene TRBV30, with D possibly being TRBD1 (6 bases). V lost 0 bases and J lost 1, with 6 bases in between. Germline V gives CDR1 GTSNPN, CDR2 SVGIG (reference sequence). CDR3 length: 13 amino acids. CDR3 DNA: TGTGCCTGGAGTGTACAGGGGAACACTGAAGCTTTCTTT. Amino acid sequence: CAWSVQGNTEAFF.

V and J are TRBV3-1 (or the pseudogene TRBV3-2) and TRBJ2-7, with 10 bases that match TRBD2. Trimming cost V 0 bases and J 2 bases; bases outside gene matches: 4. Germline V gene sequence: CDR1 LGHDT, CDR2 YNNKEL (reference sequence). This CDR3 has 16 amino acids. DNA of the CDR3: TGTGCCAGCAGCCAAGATACAGGACTAGCGGCCTACGAGCAGTACTTC. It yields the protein CASSQDTGLAAYEQYF.

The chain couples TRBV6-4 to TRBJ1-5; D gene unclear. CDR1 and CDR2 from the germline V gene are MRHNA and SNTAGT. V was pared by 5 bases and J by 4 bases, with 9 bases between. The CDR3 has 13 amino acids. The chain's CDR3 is CASSREANQPQHF. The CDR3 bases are TGTGCCAGCAGTAGAGAGGCTAATCAGCCCCAGCATTTT.

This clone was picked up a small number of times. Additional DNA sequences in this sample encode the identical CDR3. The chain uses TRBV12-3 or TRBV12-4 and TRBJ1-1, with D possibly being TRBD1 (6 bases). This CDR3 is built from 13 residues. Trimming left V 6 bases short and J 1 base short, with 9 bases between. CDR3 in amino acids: CASSRTENTEAFF. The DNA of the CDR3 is TGTGCCAGCAGCAGGACAGAGAACACTGAAGCTTTCTTT.

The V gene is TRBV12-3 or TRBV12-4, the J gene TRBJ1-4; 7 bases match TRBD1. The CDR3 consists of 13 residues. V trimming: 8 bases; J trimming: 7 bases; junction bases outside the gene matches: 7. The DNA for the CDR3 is TGTGCCAGCCGGAGGACAGGTGGTGAAAAACTGTTTTTT. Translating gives CASRRTGGEKLFF.

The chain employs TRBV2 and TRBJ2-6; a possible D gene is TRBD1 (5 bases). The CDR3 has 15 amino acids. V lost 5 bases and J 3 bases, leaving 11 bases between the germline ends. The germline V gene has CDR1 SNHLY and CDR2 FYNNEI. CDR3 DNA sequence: TGTGCCAGCAGTCCCCGGACACGTGGGGCCAACGTCCTGACTTTC. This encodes CASSPRTRGANVLTF. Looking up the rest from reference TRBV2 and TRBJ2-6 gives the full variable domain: EPEVTQTPSHQVTQMGQEVILRCVPISNHLYFYWYRQILGQKVEFLVSFYNNEISEKSEIFDDQFSVERPDGSNFTLKIRSTKLEDSAMYFCASSPRTRGANVLTFGAGSRLTVL.

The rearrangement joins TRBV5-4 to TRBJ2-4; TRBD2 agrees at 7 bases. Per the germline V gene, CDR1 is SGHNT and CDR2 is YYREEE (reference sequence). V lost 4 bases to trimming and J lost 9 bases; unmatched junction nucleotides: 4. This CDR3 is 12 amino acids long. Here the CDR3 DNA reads TGTGCCAGCAGCCGGGGGGAAGGCATTCAGTACTTC. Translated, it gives CASSRGEGIQYF.

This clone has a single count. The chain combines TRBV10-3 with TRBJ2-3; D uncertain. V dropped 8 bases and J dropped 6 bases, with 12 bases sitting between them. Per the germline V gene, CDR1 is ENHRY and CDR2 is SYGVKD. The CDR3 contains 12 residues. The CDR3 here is CAILTDGDTQYF. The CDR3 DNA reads TGTGCCATCCTGACCGACGGGGATACGCAGTATTTT.

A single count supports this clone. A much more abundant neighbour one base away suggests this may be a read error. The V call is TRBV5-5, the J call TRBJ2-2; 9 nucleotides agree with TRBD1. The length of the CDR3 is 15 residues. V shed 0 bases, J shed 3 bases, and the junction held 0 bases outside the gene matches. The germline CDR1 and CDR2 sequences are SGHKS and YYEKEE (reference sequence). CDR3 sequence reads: CASSLDRGHTGELFF. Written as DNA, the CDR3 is TGTGCCAGCAGCTTGGACAGGGGGCACACCGGGGAGCTGTTTTTT.

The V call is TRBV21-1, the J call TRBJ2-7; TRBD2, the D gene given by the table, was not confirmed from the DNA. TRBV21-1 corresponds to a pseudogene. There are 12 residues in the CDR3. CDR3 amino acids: CASSKVIYEQYF. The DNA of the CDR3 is TGTGCCAGCAGCAAAGTTATCTACGAGCAGTACTTC.

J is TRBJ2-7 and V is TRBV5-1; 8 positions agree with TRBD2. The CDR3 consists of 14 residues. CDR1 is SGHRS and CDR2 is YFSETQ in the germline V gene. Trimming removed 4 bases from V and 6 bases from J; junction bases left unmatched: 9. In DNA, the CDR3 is TGCGCCAGCAGCCCTGTAGCGGGGAGCGTCGAGCAGTACTTC. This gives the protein CASSPVAGSVEQYF. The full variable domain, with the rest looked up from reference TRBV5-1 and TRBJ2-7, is KAGVTQTPRYLIKTRGQQVTLSCSPISGHRSVSWYQQTPGQGLQFLFEYFSETQRNKGNFPGRFSGRQFSNSRSEMNVSTLELGDSALYLCASSPVAGSVEQYFGPGTRLTVT.

CDR3 region: CASSSGGQETQYF. Written as DNA, the CDR3 is TGTGCCAGCAGCTCCGGGGGCCAAGAGACCCAGTACTTC. The chain combines TRBV5-4 with TRBJ2-5; tentatively, D is TRBD2 (6 bases). The germline V gene has CDR1 SGHNT and CDR2 YYREEE (reference sequence). Trimming left V 3 bases short and J 1 base short, with 7 bases between. CDR3 size: 13 residues.

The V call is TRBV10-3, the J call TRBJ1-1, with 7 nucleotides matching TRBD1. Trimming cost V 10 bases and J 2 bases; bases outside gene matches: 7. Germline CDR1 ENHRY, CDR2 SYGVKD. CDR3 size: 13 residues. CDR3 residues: CATKQGSNTEAFF. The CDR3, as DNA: TGTGCCACGAAACAGGGGAGCAACACTGAAGCTTTCTTT.